This T cell receptor beta chain is drawn from a study of monozygotic twins with inflammatory bowel disease. General study points: Varied immunosuppressive treatments among patients may have increased repertoire variability.

Each TCR library used about 3,500 ng of total RNA. Through template switching, UMIs that included a 6-nucleotide sample barcode were added. The authors ran two nested PCRs of around 15 and 10 cycles on TCRalpha and TCRbeta cDNA. Each CDR3 protein gets one entry in TCRdb, which reprocessed the 5' RACE reads and gives no DNA. The sample totals just over 300,000 distinct CDR3 sequences. As concerns this clonotype: Its antigen is unidentified.

The germline gives CDR1 SGHRS, CDR2 YFSETQ. This CDR3 is built from 16 residues. Input material: blood. The source of this sequence is a human donor with ulcerative colitis or Crohn's disease, or a healthy co-twin of an affected twin (not recorded which). V and J are TRBV5-1 and TRBJ2-5; TCRdb returns TRBD1, unconfirmable since there is no DNA. The CDR3 protein is CASSLAGTGKGETQYF.